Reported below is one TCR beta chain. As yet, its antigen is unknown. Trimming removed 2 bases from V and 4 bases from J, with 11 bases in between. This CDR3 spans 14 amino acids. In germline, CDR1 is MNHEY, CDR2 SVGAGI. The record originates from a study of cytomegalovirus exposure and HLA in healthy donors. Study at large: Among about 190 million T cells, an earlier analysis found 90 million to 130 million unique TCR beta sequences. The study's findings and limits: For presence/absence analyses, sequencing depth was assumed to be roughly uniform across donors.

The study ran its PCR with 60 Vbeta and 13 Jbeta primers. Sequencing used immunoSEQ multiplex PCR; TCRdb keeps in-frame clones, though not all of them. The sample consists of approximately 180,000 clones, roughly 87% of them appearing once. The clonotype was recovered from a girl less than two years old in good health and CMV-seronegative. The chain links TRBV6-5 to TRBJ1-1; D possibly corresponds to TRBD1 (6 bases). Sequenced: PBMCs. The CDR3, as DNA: TGTGCCAGCAGTTACGGGGGCGAGAGCACTGAAGCTTTCTTT. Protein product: CASSYGGESTEAFF.